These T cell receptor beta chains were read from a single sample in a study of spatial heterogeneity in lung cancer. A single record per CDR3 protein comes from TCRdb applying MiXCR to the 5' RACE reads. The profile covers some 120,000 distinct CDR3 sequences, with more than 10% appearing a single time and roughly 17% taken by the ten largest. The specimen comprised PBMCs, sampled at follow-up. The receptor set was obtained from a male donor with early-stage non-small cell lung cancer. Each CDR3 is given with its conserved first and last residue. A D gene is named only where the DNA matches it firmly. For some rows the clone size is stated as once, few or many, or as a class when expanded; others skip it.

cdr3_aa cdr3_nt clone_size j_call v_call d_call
CASSFSGVISYEQYF TGTGCCAGCAGCTTCAGCGGGGTTATCTCCTACGAGCAGTACTTC many TRBJ2-7 TRBV7-2 TRBD2
CASSPSSGGFNQPQHF TGTGCCAGCAGTCCATCGTCGGGGGGATTCAATCAGCCCCAGCATTTT many TRBJ1-5 TRBV6-2/TRBV6-3 -
CASSTSGAWNTEAFF TGTGCCAGCAGTACGTCCGGGGCTTGGAACACTGAAGCTTTCTTT many TRBJ1-1 TRBV28 -
CASSLKARGTGELFF TGTGCCAGCAGTTTAAAAGCTAGGGGCACCGGGGAGCTGTTTTTT few TRBJ2-2 TRBV6-5 -
CASSRTASSYNEQFF TGTGCCAGCAGCCGGACTGCAAGCTCCTACAATGAGCAGTTCTTC few TRBJ2-1 TRBV12-3/TRBV12-4 -
CASSRMGGAEQYF TGTGCCAGCAGCCGGATGGGGGGGGCCGAGCAGTACTTC many TRBJ2-7 TRBV27 -
CASSADKNPAYEQYF TGTGCCAGCAGCGCCGACAAGAACCCGGCCTACGAGCAGTACTTC many TRBJ2-7 TRBV7-2 -
CASSEVGPSNQPQHF TGTGCCAGCAGTGAAGTAGGCCCGAGCAATCAGCCCCAGCATTTT many TRBJ1-5 TRBV6-1 -
CASSFDRHNSPLHF TGTGCCAGCAGTTTTGACAGACATAATTCACCCCTCCACTTT - TRBJ1-6 TRBV27 -
CATSDRGVYNEQFF TGTGCCACCAGCGACAGGGGAGTTTACAATGAGCAGTTCTTC - TRBJ2-1 TRBV24-1 TRBD1
CAISEGQDTDTQYF TGTGCCATCAGTGAAGGACAGGACACAGATACGCAGTATTTT once TRBJ2-3 TRBV10-3 TRBD1
CASSQGHSKTGSETQYF TGCGCCAGCAGCCAAGGACATTCAAAGACGGGGAGTGAGACCCAGTACTTC - TRBJ2-5 TRBV4-1 -
CSATGTSFRGGTGELFF TGCAGTGCCACCGGGACTAGCTTTCGCGGGGGCACCGGGGAGCTGTTTTTT few TRBJ2-2 TRBV20-1 TRBD2
CASSPRQVDGYTF TGTGCCAGCTCACCACGACAGGTAGATGGCTACACCTTC few TRBJ1-2 TRBV18 -